Described below is a single T cell receptor beta chain sequence and its context. This sample stems from a study of blood T cell repertoires in COVID-19. This CDR3 is built from 15 residues. V gave up 1 base and J gave up 3 bases, with 12 bases separating them. CDR1 SGHTA and CDR2 FQGTGA come from the germline V gene. Sequenced by immunoSEQ multiplex PCR; TCRdb stores in-frame clones only, minus some. The sample consists of fewer than 350,000 clones, approximately 81% of them appearing once. The chain employs TRBV7-3 and TRBJ1-1; D is uncertain. Sequenced material: peripheral blood. This TCR was recovered from a woman aged 60-75 years with active or convalescent COVID-19. CDR3 in amino acids: CASSLRGGSHTEAFF. The CDR3 bases are TGTGCCAGCAGCTTAAGAGGTGGCAGCCACACTGAAGCTTTCTTT.